The clone carrying this T cell receptor (delta chain) came up a few times. Its antigen is unidentified. This record belongs to a study of Vδ1+ human thymocytes. The template was reverse-transcribed extracted RNA. Multiplex PCR used pooled V-gene forward primers and a constant-region reverse primer to amplify CDR3s. TCRdb re-processed the multiplex PCR reads using CATT. Among 45,000 to 60,000 delta-chain clones listed, approximately 16% were seen once. Findings and caveats of the study: Unexpected Vdelta2 sequences could cause misinterpretation of bulk repertoire data. Despite high sort purity, roughly 19% of thymic T cell receptor delta sequences were Vdelta2. In the thymus, TRG and TRD repertoires looked highly polyclonal with Gaussian CDR3 lengths.

With 2 bases clipped from V and 3 bases from J, the junction kept 23 bases outside the gene matches. This CDR3 is 21 amino acids long. Looked up from germline, CDR1 is TSWWSYY and CDR2 is QGS. Vdelta1+ thymocyte sorts reached between roughly 97% and 99.6% purity. The TCR comes from a girl under three years old who had congenital heart surgery. Input material: Vdelta1+ gamma-delta thymocytes from the thymus. Subset: FACS-sorted CD3+ TCRalphabeta- TCRVdelta1+ TCRVdelta2- thymocytes. The rearrangement links TRDV1 to TRDJ1, with 8 nucleotides matching TRDD3. Here the CDR3 reads CALGEIVLQTLEGYDADKLIF. CDR3 coding DNA: TGTGCTCTTGGGGAAATCGTCCTCCAAACTCTTGAGGGATACGATGCCGATAAACTCATCTTT.